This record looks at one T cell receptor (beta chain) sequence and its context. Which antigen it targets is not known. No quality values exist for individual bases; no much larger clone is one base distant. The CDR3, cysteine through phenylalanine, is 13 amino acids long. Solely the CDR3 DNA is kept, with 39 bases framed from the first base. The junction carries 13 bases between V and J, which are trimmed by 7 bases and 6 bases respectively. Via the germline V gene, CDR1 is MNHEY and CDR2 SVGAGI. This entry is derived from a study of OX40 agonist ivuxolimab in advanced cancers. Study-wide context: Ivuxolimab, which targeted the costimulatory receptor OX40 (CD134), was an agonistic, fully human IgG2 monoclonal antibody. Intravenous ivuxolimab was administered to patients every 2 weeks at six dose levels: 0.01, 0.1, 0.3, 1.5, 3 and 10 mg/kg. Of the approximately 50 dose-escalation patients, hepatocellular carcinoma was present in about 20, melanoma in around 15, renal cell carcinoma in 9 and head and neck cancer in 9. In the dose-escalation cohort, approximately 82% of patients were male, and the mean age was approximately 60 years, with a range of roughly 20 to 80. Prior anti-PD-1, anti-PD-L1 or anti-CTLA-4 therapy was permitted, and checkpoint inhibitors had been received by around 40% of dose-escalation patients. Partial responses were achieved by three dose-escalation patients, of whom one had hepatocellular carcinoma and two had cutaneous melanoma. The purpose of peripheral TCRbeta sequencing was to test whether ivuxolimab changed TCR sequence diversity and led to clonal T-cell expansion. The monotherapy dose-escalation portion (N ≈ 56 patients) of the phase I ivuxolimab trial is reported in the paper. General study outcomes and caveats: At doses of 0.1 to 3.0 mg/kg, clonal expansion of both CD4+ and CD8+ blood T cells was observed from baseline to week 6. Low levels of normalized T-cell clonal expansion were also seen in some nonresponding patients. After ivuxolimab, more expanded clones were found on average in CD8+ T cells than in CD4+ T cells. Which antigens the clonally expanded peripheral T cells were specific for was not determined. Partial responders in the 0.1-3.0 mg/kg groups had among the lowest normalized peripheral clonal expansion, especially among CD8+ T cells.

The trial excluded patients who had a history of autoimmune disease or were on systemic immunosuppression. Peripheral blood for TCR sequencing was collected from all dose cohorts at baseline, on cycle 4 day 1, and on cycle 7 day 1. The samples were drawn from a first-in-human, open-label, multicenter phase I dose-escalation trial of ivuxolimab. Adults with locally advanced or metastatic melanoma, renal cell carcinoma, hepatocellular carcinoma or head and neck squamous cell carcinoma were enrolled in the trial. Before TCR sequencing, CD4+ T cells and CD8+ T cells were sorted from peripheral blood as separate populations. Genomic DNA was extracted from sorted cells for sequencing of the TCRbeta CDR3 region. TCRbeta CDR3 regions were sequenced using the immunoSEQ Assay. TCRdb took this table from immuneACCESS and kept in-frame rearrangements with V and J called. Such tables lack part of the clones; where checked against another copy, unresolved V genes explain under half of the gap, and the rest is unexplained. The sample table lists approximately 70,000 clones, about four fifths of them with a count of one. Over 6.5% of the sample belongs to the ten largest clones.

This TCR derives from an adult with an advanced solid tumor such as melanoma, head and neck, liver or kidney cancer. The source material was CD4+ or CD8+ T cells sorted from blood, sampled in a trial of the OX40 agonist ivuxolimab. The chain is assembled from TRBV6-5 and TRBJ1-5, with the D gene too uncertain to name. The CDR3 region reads CASTESPLQPQHF. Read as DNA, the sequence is TGTGCCAGCACGGAGAGTCCCCTTCAGCCCCAGCATTTT.